This TCR beta chain originates from a study of cytomegalovirus exposure and HLA in healthy donors. Primers: 60 Vbeta forward and 13 Jbeta reverse. Sequencing used immunoSEQ multiplex PCR; TCRdb keeps in-frame clones, though not all of them. The sample carries 180,000 or so clones, 75% to 85% recorded once. In this sample, this clone turned up a few times. What it binds is not known. Findings and caveats of the study: When analyzed later, a missense DCLRE1C variant was found to be linked to TCR beta V- and J-gene trimming.

Sequencing used PBMCs. The sequence came from a young man in good health and CMV-seronegative.

CDR3 in amino acids: CAWSLHSGLEHGELFF. The CDR3 DNA is TGTGCCTGGAGCCTCCATTCGGGACTTGAACACGGGGAGCTGTTTTTT. This sequence joins TRBV30 and TRBJ2-2, with a tentative D call TRBD2 (6 bases). Germline CDR1 is GTSNPN and CDR2 is SVGIG (reference sequence). The V end lost 3 bases, the J end lost 7 bases, and 21 bases lay between the germline ends. The length of the CDR3 is 16 residues.